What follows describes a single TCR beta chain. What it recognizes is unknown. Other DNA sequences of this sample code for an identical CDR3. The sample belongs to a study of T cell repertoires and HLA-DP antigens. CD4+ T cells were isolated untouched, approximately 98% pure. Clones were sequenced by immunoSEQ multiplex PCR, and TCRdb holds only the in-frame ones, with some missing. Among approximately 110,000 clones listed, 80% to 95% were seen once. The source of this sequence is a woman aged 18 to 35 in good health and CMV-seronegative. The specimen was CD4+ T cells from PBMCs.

DNA for the CDR3: TGTGCCAGCAGTCTGTTGAACACTGAAGCTTTCTTT. Its translation: CASSLLNTEAFF. The gene calls are TRBV28 and TRBJ1-1; D not resolved. Germline V gene lookup returns CDR1 MDHEN and CDR2 SYDVKM. CDR3 size: 12 residues. V was pared by 5 bases and J by 0 bases, with 4 bases between.